The sequence of this T cell receptor (beta chain) was determined in a study of blood T cell repertoires in COVID-19. At the level of the study: PBMCs, B-cell-depleted T cells, or T cells were the source of the cDNA or gDNA that made up the material.

Trimming removed 1 base at V and 1 base at J, with 10 bases between. The CDR3 runs to 15 residues. Germline V gives CDR1 SGHRS, CDR2 YFSETQ. Details on this clone: This same CDR3 is encoded by further DNA sequences in the sample.

Original analysis: Amplification of reference gene primers provided the estimated nucleated cell counts. The data were produced by immunoSEQ multiplex PCR, yet TCRdb's version contains in-frame clones alone and is incomplete. V and J calls and clone size are copied from that table; D and trimming were computed from the DNA. The sample lists approximately 250,000 clones; about 86% were seen once. Ages ranged from roughly 18 to 100 years, with residence in 24 US areas. V gene TRBV5-1 combines with J gene TRBJ2-3, with D maybe TRBD1 (5 bases). The source is a man in his thirties or forties with acute COVID-19. Source material: PBMCs or T cells enriched from blood (not recorded which). CDR3 sequence: CASSLRGMGTDTQYF. CDR3 in DNA: TGCGCCAGCAGCTTGAGGGGCATGGGCACAGATACGCAGTATTTT.